A single sample gave rise to the 23 T cell receptor beta chains below, sequenced in a study of cytomegalovirus exposure and HLA in healthy donors. TCRdb's copy holds only in-frame clones and misses some; the assay was immunoSEQ multiplex PCR. This sample has over 100,000 clones; roughly 87% occur once, and the top ten carry 0.95% to 1.5%. The sequencing input was PBMCs. The receptor source for this set is a woman younger than 30 in good health and CMV-seronegative.

V usage is TRBV19 and J usage is TRBJ2-1; 8 nucleotides line up with TRBD2. The germline V gene encodes CDR1 LNHDA and CDR2 SQIVND (reference sequence). V gave up 3 bases and J gave up 3 bases; unmatched junction bases: 10. This CDR3 has 17 residues. The CDR3 DNA reads as TGTGCCAGTAGTATCGGTTCTAGCGGGCGAGACTACAATGAGCAGTTCTTC. As protein: CASSIGSSGRDYNEQFF.

The gene calls are TRBV9 and TRBJ1-1, with 8 bases fitting TRBD1. This CDR3 has 14 amino acids. The germline gives CDR1 SGDLS, CDR2 YYNGEE. V gave up 4 bases and J gave up 7 bases; unmatched junction bases: 9. CDR3 residues: CASSPRNRGSEAFF. In DNA form, the CDR3 reads TGTGCCAGCAGCCCAAGGAACAGGGGGAGTGAAGCTTTCTTT.

The V call is TRBV7-9, the J call TRBJ1-3; 7 bases fit TRBD1. CDR1 is SEHNR, CDR2 FQNEAQ, per germline (reference sequence). The CDR3 sequence is 15 residues long. Trimming took 5 bases from V and 2 from J; bases not matched to a gene: 6. CDR3 loop: CASSAIQGTGNTIYF. CDR3 bases: TGTGCCAGCAGCGCGATACAGGGGACTGGAAACACCATATATTTT.

This rearrangement joins TRBV7-7 to TRBJ1-2; D is perhaps TRBD1 (5 bases). V was clipped by 1 base and J by 0 bases, with 18 bases between them. Germline V CDR1 and CDR2: SSHAT, FNYEAQ (reference sequence). The CDR3 runs 18 residues. The CDR3 sequence: CASSLGVDGGSANYGYTF. The CDR3 DNA is TGTGCCAGCAGCTTAGGGGTAGACGGGGGGTCAGCTAACTATGGCTACACCTTC.

The J gene is TRBJ2-7, the V gene TRBV6-5; 7 bases are a match to TRBD1. Germline CDR1 is MNHEY and CDR2 is SVGAGI. V shed 8 bases and J 3 bases; nucleotides not matched to a gene: 4. CDR3 length equals 12 residues. The CDR3 sequence: CASSGTDYEQYF. The CDR3 DNA reads as TGTGCCAGCTCCGGGACAGACTACGAGCAGTACTTC.

The chain uses TRBV6-6 and TRBJ1-1, with a possible D match to TRBD1 (6 bases). Germline CDR1 is MNHNY and CDR2 is SVGAGI (reference sequence). The length of the CDR3 is 15 residues. V was clipped by 7 bases and J by 4 bases, with 19 bases between them. Here the CDR3 DNA reads TGTGCCAGCATGGTCGTTTTCGGCAGGGGCACTGAAGCTTTCTTT. The encoded protein is CASMVVFGRGTEAFF.

This rearrangement joins TRBV5-1 to TRBJ2-3; 10 bases align to TRBD2. Per germline, CDR1 SGHRS and CDR2 YFSETQ. The V gene end was trimmed by 4 bases and the J gene end by 4 bases; junction bases not matched to a gene: 15. This CDR3 region has 18 residues. The CDR3 protein is CASSPGRSGGALADTQYF. DNA for the CDR3: TGCGCCAGCAGCCCAGGGAGAAGCGGGGGGGCTCTCGCAGATACGCAGTATTTT.

The V call is TRBV6-5, the J call TRBJ1-3, with D possibly TRBD1 on 5 matching bases. Germline V gene lookup returns CDR1 MNHEY and CDR2 SVGAGI. With 6 bases removed from V and 1 base from J, the gap between germline ends came to 10 bases. The CDR3 totals 14 residues. CDR3 region: CASSNQGSGNTIYF. The CDR3, as DNA: TGTGCCAGCAGCAATCAGGGTTCTGGAAACACCATATATTTT.

This clone was seen once. This chain connects TRBV27 to TRBJ1-5; no definite D call. The CDR3 spans 14 residues. Per the germline V gene, CDR1 is MNHEY and CDR2 is SMNVEV (reference sequence). V dropped 5 bases and J dropped 5 bases, with 13 bases sitting between them. The CDR3 reads CASSPGGSYQPQHF. CDR3 sequence (DNA): TGTGCCAGCAGTCCCGGAGGGTCCTATCAGCCCCAGCATTTT.

The rearrangement joins TRBV14 to TRBJ1-2, with D maybe TRBD1 (6 bases). The CDR3 is 17 amino acids. Germline CDR1 and CDR2: SGHDN and FVKESK. V shed 2 bases and J shed 3 bases, with 19 bases lying between them. The DNA of the CDR3 is TGTGCCAGCAGCCAAAGGGGGACCACCGTCGATTACTATGGCTACACCTTC. Its translation: CASSQRGTTVDYYGYTF.

The chain has TRBV6-1 and TRBJ1-5; 8 bases are a match to TRBD1. The CDR3 length is 16 residues. CDR1 is MNHNS, CDR2 SASEGT, per germline. After removal of 2 bases from V and 7 bases from J, the junction contained 10 bases not matched to a gene. The CDR3 spells CASSEQDRVLRQPQHF. As DNA, the CDR3 is TGTGCCAGCAGTGAACAGGACAGGGTATTGAGACAGCCCCAGCATTTT.

The chain has TRBV7-9 and TRBJ1-2; 7 nucleotides align to TRBD1. The CDR3 extends over 13 amino acids. The J segment lost 8 bases and the V segment lost 5 bases, leaving 8 bases of the junction unmatched. The germline CDR1 and CDR2 sequences are SEHNR and FQNEAQ (reference sequence). CDR3 nucleotide sequence: TGTGCCAGCAGCCTAGACAGGGCCTGGGGCTACACCTTC. Protein: CASSLDRAWGYTF.

The chain uses TRBV6-1 and TRBJ2-3; 7 positions match TRBD1. Germline values: CDR1 MNHNS, CDR2 SASEGT. The length of the CDR3 is 15 residues. V gave up 3 bases and J gave up 6 bases; unmatched junction bases: 9. The CDR3 nucleotides read TGTGCCAGCAGTGACCGGGACAGAGTGTCGGATACGCAGTATTTT. Translation gives CASSDRDRVSDTQYF.

The rearrangement uses TRBV28 and TRBJ2-5, with TRBD1 matching 7 bases. This CDR3 contains 14 residues. V was clipped by 6 bases and J by 4 bases; unmatched bases: 8. The germline V gene has CDR1 MDHEN and CDR2 SYDVKM. Here the CDR3 reads CASRSTGARETQYF. The DNA for the CDR3 is TGTGCCAGCAGGAGTACAGGGGCCCGAGAGACCCAGTACTTC.

The rearrangement uses TRBV9 and TRBJ2-3, with 9 nucleotides matching TRBD2. CDR1 and CDR2 (germline): SGDLS, YYNGEE. The ends lost 4 bases at V and 2 bases at J; junction bases unmatched: 5. This CDR3 has 15 residues. The CDR3 loop reads CASSRAGGVTDTQYF. The DNA for the CDR3 is TGTGCCAGCAGCCGAGCGGGGGGCGTCACAGATACGCAGTATTTT.

DNA of the CDR3: TGTGCCAGCAACTCGGCGGGGGGATTAGACATTCAGTACTTC. This gives the protein CASNSAGGLDIQYF. V and J are TRBV9 and TRBJ2-4; 8 positions match TRBD2. The CDR3 has 14 residues. V trimming: 6 bases; J trimming: 8 bases; junction bases outside the gene matches: 10. Germline CDR1 is SGDLS and CDR2 is YYNGEE.

The chain has TRBV4-1 and TRBJ1-5, with D maybe TRBD1 (5 bases). Germline V gives CDR1 MGHRA, CDR2 YSYEKL. V dropped 0 bases and J dropped 6 bases, with 9 bases sitting between them. The CDR3 runs 14 residues. Here the CDR3 DNA reads TGCGCCAGCAGCCAAGATCATAGGGGTCAGCCCCAGCATTTT. This encodes CASSQDHRGQPQHF.

The chain uses TRBV5-1 and TRBJ2-1; 10 bases are a match to TRBD2. Trimming at V came to 4 bases and at J to 1 base, leaving 8 bases not matched to a gene. Germline loops: CDR1 SGHRS, CDR2 YFSETQ. This CDR3 has 17 amino acids. The CDR3 sequence: CASSGPLAGESYNEQFF. CDR3 sequence (DNA): TGCGCCAGCAGCGGTCCCCTAGCGGGAGAATCCTACAATGAGCAGTTCTTC.

The J gene is TRBJ2-7, the V gene TRBV27; D may be TRBD2 (6 bases). This CDR3 contains 10 residues. Per the germline V gene, CDR1 is MNHEY and CDR2 is SMNVEV (reference sequence). CDR3 sequence (DNA): TGTTCGGAGGGGTCCTACGAGCAGTACTTC. Protein: CSEGSYEQYF.

This chain links TRBV5-6 with TRBJ1-2; D call uncertain. This CDR3 has 12 amino acids. CDR1 is SGHDT and CDR2 is YYEEEE in the germline V gene. Trimming shortened V by 3 bases and J by 4 bases, and 7 bases separated the two germline ends. CDR3 region: CASSSPGYGYTF. In DNA form, the CDR3 reads TGTGCCAGCAGCTCGCCGGGCTATGGCTACACCTTC.

The genes are TRBV25-1 and TRBJ2-1, with TRBD2 matching 9 bases. This CDR3 is built from 14 residues. Trimming cost V 8 bases and J 9 bases; bases outside gene matches: 11. Germline V CDR1 and CDR2: MGHDK, SYGVNS. CDR3 region: CASGGTSYRGEQFF. The DNA of the CDR3 is TGTGCCAGCGGCGGGACTAGCTATAGGGGTGAGCAGTTCTTC.

The chain recombines TRBV7-8 with TRBJ2-7, with D perhaps TRBD1 (6 bases). The CDR3 runs 13 residues. Trimming pared 5 bases from V and 6 bases from J, leaving 14 bases between. Germline CDR1 reads SGHVS; CDR2 reads FQNEAQ. The CDR3 reads CASSTQGWGEQYF. The CDR3 bases are TGTGCCAGCAGCACACAGGGATGGGGCGAGCAGTACTTC.

The genes are TRBV18 and TRBJ1-1; 7 positions match TRBD1. CDR3 size: 16 residues. The V segment lost 1 base and the J segment 1 base; nucleotides outside the gene matches: 6. CDR1 KGHSH and CDR2 LQKENI come from the germline V gene. The chain's CDR3 is CASSPLQGVSNTEAFF. The CDR3 bases are TGTGCCAGCTCACCACTCCAGGGGGTGTCGAACACTGAAGCTTTCTTT. The whole variable domain, remainder taken from reference TRBV18 and TRBJ1-1, is NAGVMQNPRHLVRRRGQEARLRCSPMKGHSHVYWYRQLPEEGLKFMVYLQKENIIDESGMPKERFSAEFPKEGPSILRIQQVVRGDSAAYFCASSPLQGVSNTEAFFGQGTRLTVV.